The source of this TCR beta chain is a study of T cells in Graves' hyperthyroidism and ophthalmopathy. It was RNA transcripts that yielded the amplified TCR beta CDR3 regions. The HTBI primer set drove a first-round RT-PCR of the TCR CDR3. TCRdb analysed the multiplex PCR reads with MiXCR anew, one entry per CDR3 protein. The sample has about 320,000 distinct CDR3 sequences; around a sixth are singletons. Hyperthyroidism of Graves' type that showed no ophthalmopathy progression within 18 months was stable. Those with hyperthyroidism were 18 to 65 years old, newly diagnosed, and ill for under 2 months. Each diagnosis was grounded in clinical symptoms, serum thyroxine and TRAb, thyroid ultrasound, and orbital computed tomography. The V gene lost 6 bases and the J gene lost 6 bases, with 11 bases spanning the gap. In germline, CDR1 is SNHLY, CDR2 FYNNEI. The CDR3 is 13 residues long. This clonotype was observed many times.

Sequences were obtained from blood. The chain combines TRBV2 with TRBJ2-2; D is perhaps TRBD1 or TRBD2 (5 bases each). This receptor was taken from a man under 40 with Graves' hyperthyroidism. In nucleotides, the CDR3 is TGTGCCAGCAGGAGGGACCGCTCCGGGGAGCTGTTTTTT. It specifies CASRRDRSGELFF.